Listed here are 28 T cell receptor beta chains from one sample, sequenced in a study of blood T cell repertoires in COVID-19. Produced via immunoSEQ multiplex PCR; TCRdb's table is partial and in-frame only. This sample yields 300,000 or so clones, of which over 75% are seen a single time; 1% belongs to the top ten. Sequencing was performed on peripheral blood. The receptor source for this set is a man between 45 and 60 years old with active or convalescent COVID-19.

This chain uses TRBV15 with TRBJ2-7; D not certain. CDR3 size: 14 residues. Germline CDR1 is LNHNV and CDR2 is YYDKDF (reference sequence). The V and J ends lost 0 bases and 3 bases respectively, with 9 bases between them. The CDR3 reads CATSRDLGLYEQYF. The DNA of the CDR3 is TGTGCCACCAGCAGAGACCTAGGCCTCTACGAGCAGTACTTC.

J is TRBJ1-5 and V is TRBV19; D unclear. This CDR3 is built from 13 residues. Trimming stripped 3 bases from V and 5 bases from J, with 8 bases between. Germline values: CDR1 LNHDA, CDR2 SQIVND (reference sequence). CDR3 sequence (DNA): TGTGCCAGTAGTATGGGAGCGGATCAGCCCCAGCATTTT. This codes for CASSMGADQPQHF.

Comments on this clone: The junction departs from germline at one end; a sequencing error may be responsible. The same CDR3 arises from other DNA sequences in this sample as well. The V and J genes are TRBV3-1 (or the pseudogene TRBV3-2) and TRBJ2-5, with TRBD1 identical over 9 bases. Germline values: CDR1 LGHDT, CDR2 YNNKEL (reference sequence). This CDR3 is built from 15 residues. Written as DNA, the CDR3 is TGTGCCAGCAGCCAAGGGCACAGGGGGCAAGGGACCCAGTACTTC. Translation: CASSQGHRGQGTQYF.

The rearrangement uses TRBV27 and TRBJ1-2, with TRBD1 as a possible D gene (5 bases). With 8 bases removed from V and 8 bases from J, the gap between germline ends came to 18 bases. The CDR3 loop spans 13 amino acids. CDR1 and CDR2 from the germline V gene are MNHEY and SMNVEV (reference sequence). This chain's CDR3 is CASRIQGQEGYTF. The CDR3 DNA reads TGTGCCAGCCGGATCCAGGGTCAGGAGGGCTACACCTTC.

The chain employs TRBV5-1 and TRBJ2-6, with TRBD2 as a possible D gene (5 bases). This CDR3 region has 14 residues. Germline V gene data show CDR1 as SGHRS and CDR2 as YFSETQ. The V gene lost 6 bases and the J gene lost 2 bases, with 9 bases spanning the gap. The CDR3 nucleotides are TGCGCCAGCACAACCGGGGCTGGGGCCAACGTCCTGACTTTC. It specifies CASTTGAGANVLTF. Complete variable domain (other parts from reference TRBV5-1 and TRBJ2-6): KAGVTQTPRYLIKTRGQQVTLSCSPISGHRSVSWYQQTPGQGLQFLFEYFSETQRNKGNFPGRFSGRQFSNSRSEMNVSTLELGDSALYLCASTTGAGANVLTFGAGSRLTVL.

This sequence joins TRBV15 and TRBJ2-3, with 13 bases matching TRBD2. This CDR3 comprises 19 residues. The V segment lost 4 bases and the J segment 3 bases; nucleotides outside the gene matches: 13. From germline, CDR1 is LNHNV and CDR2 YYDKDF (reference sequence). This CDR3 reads CATSIPGSRLAGGTDTQYF. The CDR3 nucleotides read TGTGCCACCAGCATCCCGGGGTCTCGACTAGCGGGGGGTACAGATACGCAGTATTTT.

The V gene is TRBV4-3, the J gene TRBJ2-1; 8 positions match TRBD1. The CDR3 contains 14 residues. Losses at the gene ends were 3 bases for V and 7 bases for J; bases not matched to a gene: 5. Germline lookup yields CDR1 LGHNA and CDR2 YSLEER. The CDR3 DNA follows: TGCGCCAGCAGCCAGACGGACAGGGTGAATGAGCAGTTCTTC. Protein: CASSQTDRVNEQFF.

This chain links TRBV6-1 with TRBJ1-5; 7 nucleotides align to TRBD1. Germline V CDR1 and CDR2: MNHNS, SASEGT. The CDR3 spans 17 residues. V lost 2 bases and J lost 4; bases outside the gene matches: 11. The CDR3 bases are TGTGCCAGCAGTGAACCCTTATACAGGGGAACTAATCAGCCCCAGCATTTT. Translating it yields CASSEPLYRGTNQPQHF.

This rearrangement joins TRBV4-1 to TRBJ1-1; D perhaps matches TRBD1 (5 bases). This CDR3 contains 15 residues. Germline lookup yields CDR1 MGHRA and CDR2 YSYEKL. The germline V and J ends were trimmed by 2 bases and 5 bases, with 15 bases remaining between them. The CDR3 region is CASSQSLVEGTEAFF. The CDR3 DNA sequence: TGCGCCAGCAGCCAATCTCTGGTGGAGGGGACTGAAGCTTTCTTT.

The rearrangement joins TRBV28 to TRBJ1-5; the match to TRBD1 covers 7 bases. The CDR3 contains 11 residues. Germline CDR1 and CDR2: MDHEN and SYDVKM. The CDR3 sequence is CAIWDSGPQHF. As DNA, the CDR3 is TGTGCTATATGGGACAGCGGGCCCCAGCATTTT. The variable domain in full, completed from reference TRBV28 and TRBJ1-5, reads DVKVTQSSRYLVKRTGEKVFLECVQDMDHENMFWYRQDPGLGLRLIYFSYDVKMKEKGDIPEGYSVSREKKERFSLILESASTNQTSMYLCAIWDSGPQHFGDGTRLSIL.

The CDR3 nucleotides read TGTGCCAGCAGGGGAGGTTGGAACACTGAAGCTTTCTTT. It codes for CASRGGWNTEAFF. The rearrangement joins TRBV11-1 to TRBJ1-1; no clear D gene. CDR1 SGHAT and CDR2 FQDESV come from the germline V gene (reference sequence). V gave up 6 bases and J gave up 1 base, with 9 bases separating them. This CDR3 is built from 13 residues.

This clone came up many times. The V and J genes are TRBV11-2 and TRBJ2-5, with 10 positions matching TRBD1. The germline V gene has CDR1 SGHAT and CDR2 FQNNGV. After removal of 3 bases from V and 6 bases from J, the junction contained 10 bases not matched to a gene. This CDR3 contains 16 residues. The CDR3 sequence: CASSFVRGQGLKTQYF. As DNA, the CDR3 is TGTGCCAGCAGCTTTGTCAGGGGACAGGGGTTGAAGACCCAGTACTTC.

The CDR3 loop is CAISDPGLAGDNEQFF. CDR3 bases: TGTGCCATCAGTGACCCGGGACTAGCGGGAGACAATGAGCAGTTCTTC. This sequence joins TRBV10-3 and TRBJ2-1; TRBD2 aligns across 14 bases. Germline V gene sequence: CDR1 ENHRY, CDR2 SYGVKD. The CDR3 runs 16 residues. J was trimmed by 5 bases and V by 3 bases; bases with no gene match: 3.

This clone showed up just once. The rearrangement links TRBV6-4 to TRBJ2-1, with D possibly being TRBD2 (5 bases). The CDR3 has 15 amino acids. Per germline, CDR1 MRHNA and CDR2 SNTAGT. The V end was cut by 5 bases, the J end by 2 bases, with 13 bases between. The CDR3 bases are TGTGCCAGCAGTATGGCCAGCGGCCCCTACAATGAGCAGTTCTTC. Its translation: CASSMASGPYNEQFF.

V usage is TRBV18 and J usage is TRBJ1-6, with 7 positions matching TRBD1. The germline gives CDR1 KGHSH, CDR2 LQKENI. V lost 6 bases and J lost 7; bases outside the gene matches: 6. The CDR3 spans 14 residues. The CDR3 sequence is CASSTDRVNSPLHF. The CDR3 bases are TGTGCCAGCTCGACCGACAGGGTGAATTCACCCCTCCACTTT. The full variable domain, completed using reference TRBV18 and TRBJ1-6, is NAGVMQNPRHLVRRRGQEARLRCSPMKGHSHVYWYRQLPEEGLKFMVYLQKENIIDESGMPKERFSAEFPKEGPSILRIQQVVRGDSAAYFCASSTDRVNSPLHFGNGTRLTVT.

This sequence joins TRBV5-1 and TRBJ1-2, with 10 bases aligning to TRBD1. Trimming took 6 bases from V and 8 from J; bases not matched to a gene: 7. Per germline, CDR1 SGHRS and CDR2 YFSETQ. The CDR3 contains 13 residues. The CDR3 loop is CASTRDRGDGYTF. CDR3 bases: TGCGCCAGCACCCGGGACAGGGGTGACGGCTACACCTTC.

Written as DNA, the CDR3 is TGTGCCAGCAGCTTAGCAGGGGGAGCTGGCTACACCTTC. It codes for CASSLAGGAGYTF. This chain connects TRBV7-9 to TRBJ1-2, with D perhaps matching TRBD1 (6 bases). Trimming cost V 0 bases and J 7 bases, with 9 bases left between them. Germline-derived CDR1 and CDR2 are SEHNR and FQNEAQ (reference sequence). The CDR3 is 13 residues long.

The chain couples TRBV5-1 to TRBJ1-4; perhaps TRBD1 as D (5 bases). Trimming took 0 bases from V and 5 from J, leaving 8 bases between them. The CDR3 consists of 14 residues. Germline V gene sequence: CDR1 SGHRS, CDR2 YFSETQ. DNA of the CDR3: TGCGCCAGCAGCTTGGCCGGGGGGAATGAAAAACTGTTTTTT. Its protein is CASSLAGGNEKLFF.

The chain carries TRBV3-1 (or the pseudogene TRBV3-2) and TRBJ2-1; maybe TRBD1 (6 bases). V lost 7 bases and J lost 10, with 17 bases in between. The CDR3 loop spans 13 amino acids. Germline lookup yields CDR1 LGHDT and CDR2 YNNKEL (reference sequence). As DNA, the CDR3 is TGTGCCAGCACGGGCCAGGGACACGGAGAGCAGTTCTTC. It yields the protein CASTGQGHGEQFF.

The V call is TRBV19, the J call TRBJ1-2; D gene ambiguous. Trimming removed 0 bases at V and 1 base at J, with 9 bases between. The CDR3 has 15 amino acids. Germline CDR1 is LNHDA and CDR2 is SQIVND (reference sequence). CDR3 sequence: CASSIDATLNYGYTF. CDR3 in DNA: TGTGCCAGTAGTATAGACGCCACTCTTAACTATGGCTACACCTTC.

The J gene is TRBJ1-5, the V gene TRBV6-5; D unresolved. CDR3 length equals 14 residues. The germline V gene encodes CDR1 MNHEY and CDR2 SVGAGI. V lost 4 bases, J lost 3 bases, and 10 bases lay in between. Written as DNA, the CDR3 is TGTGCCAGCAGTTCTTACAGATTCAATCAGCCCCAGCATTTT. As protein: CASSSYRFNQPQHF.

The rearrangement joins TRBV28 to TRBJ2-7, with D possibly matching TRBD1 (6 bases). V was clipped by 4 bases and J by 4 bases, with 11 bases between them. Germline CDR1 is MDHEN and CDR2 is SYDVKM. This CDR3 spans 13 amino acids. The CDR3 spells CASSSGTMYEQYF. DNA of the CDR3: TGTGCCAGCAGTTCGGGGACAATGTACGAGCAGTACTTC.

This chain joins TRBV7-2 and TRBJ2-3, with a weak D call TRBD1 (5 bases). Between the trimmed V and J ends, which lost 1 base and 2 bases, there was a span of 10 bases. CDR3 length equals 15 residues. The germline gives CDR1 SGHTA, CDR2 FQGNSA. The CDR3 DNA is TGTGCCAGCAGCTTAGACACAGGATTCACAGATACGCAGTATTTT. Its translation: CASSLDTGFTDTQYF.

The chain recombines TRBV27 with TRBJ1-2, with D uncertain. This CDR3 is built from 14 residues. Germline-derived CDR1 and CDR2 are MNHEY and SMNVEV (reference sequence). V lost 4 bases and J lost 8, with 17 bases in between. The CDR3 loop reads CASSSRRVDRGYTF. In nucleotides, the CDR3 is TGTGCCAGCAGTTCAAGGCGGGTAGATCGAGGCTACACCTTC.

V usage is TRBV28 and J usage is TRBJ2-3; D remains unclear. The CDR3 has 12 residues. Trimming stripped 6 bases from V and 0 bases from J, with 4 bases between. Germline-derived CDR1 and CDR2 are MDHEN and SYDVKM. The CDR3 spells CASSQSTDTQYF. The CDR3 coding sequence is TGTGCCAGCAGCCAAAGCACAGATACGCAGTATTTT.

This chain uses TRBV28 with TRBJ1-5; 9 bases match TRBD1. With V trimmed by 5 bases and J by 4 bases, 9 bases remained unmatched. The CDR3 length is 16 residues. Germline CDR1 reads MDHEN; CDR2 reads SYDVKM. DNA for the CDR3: TGTGCCAGCAGTACCCCGGGACAGGGAAGGAATCAGCCCCAGCATTTT. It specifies CASSTPGQGRNQPQHF.

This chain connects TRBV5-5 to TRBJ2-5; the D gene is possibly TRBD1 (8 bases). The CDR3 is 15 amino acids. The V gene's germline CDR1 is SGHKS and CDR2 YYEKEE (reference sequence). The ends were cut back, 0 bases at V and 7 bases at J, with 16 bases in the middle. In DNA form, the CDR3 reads TGTGCCAGCAGCTTGGCGGGGGGACAGGCGGGGACCCAGTACTTC. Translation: CASSLAGGQAGTQYF.

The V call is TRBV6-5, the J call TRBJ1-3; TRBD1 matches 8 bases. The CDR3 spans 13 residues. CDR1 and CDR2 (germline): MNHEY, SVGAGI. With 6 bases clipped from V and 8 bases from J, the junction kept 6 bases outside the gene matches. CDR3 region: CASRLTGEHTIYF. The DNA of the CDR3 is TGTGCCAGCAGGCTGACAGGGGAACACACCATATATTTT.